This entry features one T cell receptor (beta chain) sequence. As yet, its antigen is unknown. The data were taken from a study of cytomegalovirus exposure and HLA in healthy donors. As for the study in general: Membership in the Caucasian-associated ancestry cluster was found for about four fifths of roughly 400 genotyped donors.

Overall study results and limits: It has been reported that TCR beta sequences accurately predicted the HLA-A and HLA-B alleles of most subjects.

Germline CDR1 is SGHNT and CDR2 is YYREEE (reference sequence). This CDR3 is built from 15 residues. Trimming took 5 bases from V and 3 from J; bases not matched to a gene: 6. Amplification used 60 Vbeta primers and 13 Jbeta primers. Sequencing was performed with immunoSEQ multiplex PCR; in TCRdb, only in-frame clones are kept and a portion is missing. The sample records about 170,000 clones, 77% being singletons. The sequencing sample was made of PBMCs. The J gene is TRBJ2-7, the V gene TRBV5-4, with TRBD2 matching over 12 bases. The TCR originated in a female donor in good health and CMV-seronegative. The CDR3 DNA is TGTGCCAGCAGTTCACGGACTAGCGGGAACTACGAGCAGTACTTC. It codes for CASSSRTSGNYEQYF.